This T cell receptor beta chain was captured in a study of HIV-infected patients and healthy controls. Study outcomes and limitations: HIV-infected patients shared fewer CDR3 sequences between individuals than healthy controls.

Germline V CDR1 and CDR2: MNHEY, SVGAGI. V shed 4 bases and J 6 bases; nucleotides not matched to a gene: 6. The CDR3 length is 14 residues. The repertoire came from unfractionated whole blood and reflected all unsorted peripheral T cells. In its sample, this clonotype was seen many times. Its target is unknown. Reverse transcription used around 480 ng RNA and constant-region primers for alpha and beta. Each of the alpha and beta chains got its own library through chain-specific third strand synthesis with indices. Each cDNA molecule was barcoded, and a single primer pair amplified each chain. Each CDR3 protein gets one entry after TCRdb re-called the 5' RACE reads with MiXCR. Among tens of thousands of distinct CDR3 sequences listed, 8.5% to 9% were seen once.

This clonotype was sampled from an adult in good health. Specimen: blood. This chain uses TRBV6-5 with TRBJ2-3, with 8 nucleotides matching TRBD1. The DNA of the CDR3 is TGTGCCAGCAGTTTGCAGGGGGCGAAGGATACGCAGTATTTT. It encodes CASSLQGAKDTQYF.